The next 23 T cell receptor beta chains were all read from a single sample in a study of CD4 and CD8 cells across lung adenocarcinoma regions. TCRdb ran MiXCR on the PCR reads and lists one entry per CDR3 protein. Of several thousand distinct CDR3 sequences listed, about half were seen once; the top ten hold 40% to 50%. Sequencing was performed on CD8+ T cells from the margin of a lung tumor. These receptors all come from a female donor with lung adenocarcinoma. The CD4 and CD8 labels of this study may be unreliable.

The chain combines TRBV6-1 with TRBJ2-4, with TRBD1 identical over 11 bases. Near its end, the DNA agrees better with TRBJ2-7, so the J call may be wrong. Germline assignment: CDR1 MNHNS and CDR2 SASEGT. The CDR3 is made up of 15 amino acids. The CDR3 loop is CASLEAPGQGDEQYF. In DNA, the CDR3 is TGTGCCAGCCTGGAGGCACCGGGACAGGGGGACGAGCAGTACTTC.

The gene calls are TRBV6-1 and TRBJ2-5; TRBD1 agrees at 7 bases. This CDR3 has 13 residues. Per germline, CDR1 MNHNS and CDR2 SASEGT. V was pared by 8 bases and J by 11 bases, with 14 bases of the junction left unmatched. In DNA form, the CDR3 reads TGTGCCAGCGGGGACAGAGGGGGTGAGGCGCAGTACTTC. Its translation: CASGDRGGEAQYF.

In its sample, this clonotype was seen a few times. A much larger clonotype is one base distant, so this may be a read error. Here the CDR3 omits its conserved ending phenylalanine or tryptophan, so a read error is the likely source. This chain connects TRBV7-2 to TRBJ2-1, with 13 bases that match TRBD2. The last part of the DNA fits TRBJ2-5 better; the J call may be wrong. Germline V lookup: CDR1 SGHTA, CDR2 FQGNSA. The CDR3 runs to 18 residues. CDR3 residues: CASSLDLRTSGGHGGQYL. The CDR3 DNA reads TGTGCCAGCAGCTTAGACCTCCGGACTAGCGGGGGCCATGGTGGCCAGTACTTA.

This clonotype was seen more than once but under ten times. CDR3 sequence reads: CASRSDREQFF. CDR3 nucleotide sequence: TGTGCCAGCAGGAGCGACAGAGAGCAGTTCTTC. The chain joins TRBV6-1 to TRBJ2-1; a weak D match, TRBD1 (5 bases). CDR1 is MNHNS and CDR2 is SASEGT in the germline V gene. The CDR3 sequence is 11 residues long. Trimming shortened V by 6 bases and J by 10 bases, and 10 bases separated the two germline ends.

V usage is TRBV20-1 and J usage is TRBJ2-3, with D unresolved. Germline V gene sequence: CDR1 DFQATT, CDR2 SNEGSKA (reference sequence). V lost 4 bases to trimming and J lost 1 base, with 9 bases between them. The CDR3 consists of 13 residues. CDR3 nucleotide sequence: TGCAGTGCTATCCGGACCGGCACAGATACGCAGTATTTT. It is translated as CSAIRTGTDTQYF.

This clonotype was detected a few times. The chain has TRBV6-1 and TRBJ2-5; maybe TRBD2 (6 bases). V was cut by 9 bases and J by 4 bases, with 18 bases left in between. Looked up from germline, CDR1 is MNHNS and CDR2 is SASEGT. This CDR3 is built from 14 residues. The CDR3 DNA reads TGTGCCAGGCCGGTTTTAGCGGTAGGAGAGACCCAGTACTTC. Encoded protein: CARPVLAVGETQYF.

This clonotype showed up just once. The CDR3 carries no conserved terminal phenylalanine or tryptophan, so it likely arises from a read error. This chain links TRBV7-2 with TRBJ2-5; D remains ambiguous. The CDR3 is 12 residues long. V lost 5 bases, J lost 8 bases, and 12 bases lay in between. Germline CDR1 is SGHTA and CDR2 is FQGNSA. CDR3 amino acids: CASSPIGATQYV. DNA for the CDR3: TGTGCCAGCAGCCCGATTGGTGCCACCCAGTACGTC.

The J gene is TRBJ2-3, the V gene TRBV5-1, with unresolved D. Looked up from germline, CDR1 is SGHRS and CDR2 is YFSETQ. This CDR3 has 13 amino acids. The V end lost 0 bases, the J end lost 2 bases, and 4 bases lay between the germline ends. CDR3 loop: CASSLDATDTQYF. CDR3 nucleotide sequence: TGCGCCAGCAGCTTGGACGCCACAGATACGCAGTATTTT.

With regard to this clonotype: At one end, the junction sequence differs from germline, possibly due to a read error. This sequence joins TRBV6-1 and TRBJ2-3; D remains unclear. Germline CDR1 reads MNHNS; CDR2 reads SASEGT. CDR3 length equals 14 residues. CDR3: CASSRLGAQETQYF. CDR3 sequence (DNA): TGTGCCAGCAGCCGGCTAGGTGCCCAAGAGACGCAGTATTTC.

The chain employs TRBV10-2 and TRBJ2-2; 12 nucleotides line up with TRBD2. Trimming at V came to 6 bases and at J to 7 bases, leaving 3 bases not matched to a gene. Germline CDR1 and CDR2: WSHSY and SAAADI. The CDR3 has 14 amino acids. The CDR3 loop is CASRTSGGGGELFF. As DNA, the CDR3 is TGCGCCAGCAGGACTAGCGGGGGTGGCGGGGAGCTGTTTTTT.

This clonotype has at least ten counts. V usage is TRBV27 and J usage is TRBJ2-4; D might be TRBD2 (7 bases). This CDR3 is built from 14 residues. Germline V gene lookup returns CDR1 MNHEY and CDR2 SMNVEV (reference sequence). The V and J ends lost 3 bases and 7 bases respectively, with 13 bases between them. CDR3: CASSFLEGGNIQYF. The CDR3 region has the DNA TGTGCCAGCAGTTTTTTGGAGGGGGGGAACATTCAGTACTTC.

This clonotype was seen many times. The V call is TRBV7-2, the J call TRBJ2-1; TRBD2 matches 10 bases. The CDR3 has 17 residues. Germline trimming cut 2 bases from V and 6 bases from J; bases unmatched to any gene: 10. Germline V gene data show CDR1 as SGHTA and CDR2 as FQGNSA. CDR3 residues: CASSLRVWTSGLNEQFF. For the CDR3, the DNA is TGTGCCAGCAGCTTAAGGGTATGGACTAGCGGCCTCAATGAGCAGTTCTTC.

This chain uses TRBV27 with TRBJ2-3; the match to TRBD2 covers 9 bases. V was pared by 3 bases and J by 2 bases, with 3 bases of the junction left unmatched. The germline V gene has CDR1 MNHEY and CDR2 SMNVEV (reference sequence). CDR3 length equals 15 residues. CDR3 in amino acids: CASSFTSGYTDTQYF. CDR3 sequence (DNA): TGTGCCAGCAGTTTCACTAGCGGGTACACAGATACGCAGTATTTT.

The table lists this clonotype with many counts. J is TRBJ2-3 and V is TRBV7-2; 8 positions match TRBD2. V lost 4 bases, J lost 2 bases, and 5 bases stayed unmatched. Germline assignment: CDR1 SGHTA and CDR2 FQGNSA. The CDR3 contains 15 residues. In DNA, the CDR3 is TGTGCCAGCAGCTCTATAGCGGGGTCCACAGATACGCAGTATTTT. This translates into CASSSIAGSTDTQYF. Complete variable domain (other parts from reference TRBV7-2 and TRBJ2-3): GAGVSQSPSNKVTEKGKDVELRCDPISGHTALYWYRQSLGQGLEFLIYFQGNSAPDKSGLPSDRFSAERTGGSVSTLTIQRTQQEDSAVYLCASSSIAGSTDTQYFGPGTRLTVL.

The CDR3 sequence is CASSLAGAGGKDTQYF. The DNA for the CDR3 is TGTGCCAGCAGTCTGGCGGGAGCGGGAGGCAAAGACACTCAGTACTTC. This chain links TRBV27 with TRBJ2-4, with 9 positions matching TRBD2. This CDR3 comprises 16 residues. CDR1 and CDR2 from the germline V gene are MNHEY and SMNVEV (reference sequence). The ends lost 5 bases at V and 12 bases at J; junction bases unmatched: 17.

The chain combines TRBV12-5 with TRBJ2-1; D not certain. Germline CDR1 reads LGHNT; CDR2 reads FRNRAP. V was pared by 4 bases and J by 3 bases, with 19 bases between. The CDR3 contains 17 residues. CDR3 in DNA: TGTGCTAGTGGTTCGACGACCGACCCCAAAGTCTACAATGAGCAGTTCTTC. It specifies CASGSTTDPKVYNEQFF.

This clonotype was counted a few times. The CDR3 DNA reads as TGCGCCAGCAGCTTGTTACTAGCGGGTACCGGGGAGCTGTTTTTT. As protein: CASSLLLAGTGELFF. The chain combines TRBV5-1 with TRBJ2-2; 9 bases are shared with TRBD2. The J segment lost 5 bases and the V segment lost 1 base, leaving 3 bases of the junction unmatched. The CDR3 contains 15 residues. Germline-derived CDR1 and CDR2 are SGHRS and YFSETQ. The variable domain in full, completed from reference TRBV5-1 and TRBJ2-2, reads KAGVTQTPRYLIKTRGQQVTLSCSPISGHRSVSWYQQTPGQGLQFLFEYFSETQRNKGNFPGRFSGRQFSNSRSEMNVSTLELGDSALYLCASSLLLAGTGELFFGEGSRLTVL.

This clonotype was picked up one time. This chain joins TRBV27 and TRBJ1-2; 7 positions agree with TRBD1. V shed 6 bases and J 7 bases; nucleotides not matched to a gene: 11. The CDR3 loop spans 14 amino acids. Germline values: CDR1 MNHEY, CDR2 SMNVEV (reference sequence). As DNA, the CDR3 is TGTGCCAGCAGGAGACAGGGAGAAGGAAGTGGCTACACCTTC. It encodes CASRRQGEGSGYTF.

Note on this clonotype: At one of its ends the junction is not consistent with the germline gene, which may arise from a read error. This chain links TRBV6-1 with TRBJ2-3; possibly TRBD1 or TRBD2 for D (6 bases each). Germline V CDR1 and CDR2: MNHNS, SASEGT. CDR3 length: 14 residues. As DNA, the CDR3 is TGTGCGGGCAGTGGGGGCGGGGACGCAGAGACGCAGTATTTC. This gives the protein CAGSGGGDAETQYF.

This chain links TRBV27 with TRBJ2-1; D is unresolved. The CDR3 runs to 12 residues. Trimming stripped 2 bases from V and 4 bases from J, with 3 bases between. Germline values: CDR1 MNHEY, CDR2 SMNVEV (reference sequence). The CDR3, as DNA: TGTGCCAGCAGTTTAAATTACAATGAGCAGTTCTTC. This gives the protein CASSLNYNEQFF.

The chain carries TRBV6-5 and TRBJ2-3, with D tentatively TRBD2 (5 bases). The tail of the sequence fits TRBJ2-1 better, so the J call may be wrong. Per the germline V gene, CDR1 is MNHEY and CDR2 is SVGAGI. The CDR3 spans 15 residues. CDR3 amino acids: CASSFFARVTDAQFF. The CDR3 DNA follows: TGTGCCAGCAGTTTCTTCGCGCGGGTCACAGATGCGCAGTTCTTC.

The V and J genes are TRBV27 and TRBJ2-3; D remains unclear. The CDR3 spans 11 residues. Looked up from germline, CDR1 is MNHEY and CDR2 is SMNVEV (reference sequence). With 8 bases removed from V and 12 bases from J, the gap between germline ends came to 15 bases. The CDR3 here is CASGPQETQYF. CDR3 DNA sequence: TGTGCCAGCGGTCCTCAAGAGACCCAGTATTTT.

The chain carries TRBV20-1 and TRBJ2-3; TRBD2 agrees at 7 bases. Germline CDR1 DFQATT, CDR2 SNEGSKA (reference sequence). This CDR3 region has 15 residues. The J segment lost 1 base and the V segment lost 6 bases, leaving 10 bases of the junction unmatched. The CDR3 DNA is TGCAGTGCGGGCCGGCGGGAGTCGGGCACAGATACGCAGTATTTT. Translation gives CSAGRRESGTDTQYF.